The clone carrying this T cell receptor beta chain was counted a few times. In the PCR, 60 Vbeta and 13 Jbeta primers were used. Assay: immunoSEQ multiplex PCR; the TCRdb copy retains only in-frame clones and omits some. The table lists 120,000 to 150,000 clones, roughly 80% of them singletons, with roughly 2.9% in the top ten. These donors, healthy bone marrow donors, were studied. The data stem from a study of cytomegalovirus exposure and HLA in healthy donors. Study as a whole: A preliminary data release comprised around 90 million unique TCRs obtained from HLA-typed donors.

The J segment lost 1 base and the V segment lost 5 bases, leaving 10 bases of the junction unmatched. From germline, CDR1 is SGHRS and CDR2 YFSETQ. The CDR3 length is 16 residues. Sequencing used PBMCs. The rearrangement joins TRBV5-1 to TRBJ1-1; 8 bases fit TRBD1. The clonotype originates from a woman younger than 45 in good health and CMV-seronegative. The CDR3 loop reads CASRVGQGAPNTEAFF. The CDR3 DNA follows: TGCGCCAGCAGGGTGGGGCAGGGGGCACCGAACACTGAAGCTTTCTTT.